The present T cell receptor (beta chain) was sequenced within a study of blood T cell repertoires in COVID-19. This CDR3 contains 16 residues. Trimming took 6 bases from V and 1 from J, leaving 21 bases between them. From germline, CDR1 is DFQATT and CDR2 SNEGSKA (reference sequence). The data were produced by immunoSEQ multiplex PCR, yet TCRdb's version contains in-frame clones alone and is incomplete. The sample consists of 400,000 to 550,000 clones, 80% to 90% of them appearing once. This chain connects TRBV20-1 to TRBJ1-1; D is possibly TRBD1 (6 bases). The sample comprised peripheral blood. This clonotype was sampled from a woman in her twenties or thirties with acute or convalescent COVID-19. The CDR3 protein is CSASPGHLMRNTEAFF. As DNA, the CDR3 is TGCAGTGCCAGTCCGGGACACCTTATGAGGAACACTGAAGCTTTCTTT.